A selection of T cell receptor beta chains follows, all from one sample in a study of early T cells in non-severe SARS-CoV-2 infection. TCRdb analysed the 5' RACE reads with MiXCR anew, one entry per CDR3 protein. This sample has around 46,000 distinct CDR3 sequences; 4.5% to 7% occur once, and the top ten carry roughly 4.5%. The specimen was whole blood. Receptors were obtained from an adult who was a healthcare worker with PCR-confirmed SARS-CoV-2 infection or an uninfected control (not recorded which). Both conserved end residues are part of each CDR3. D genes are given only for firm matches. Clone size appears in some rows only: once, few, many, or a class for an expanded clone.

j_gene	d_gene	v_gene	abundance	CDR3nt	CDR3aa
TRBJ1-1	TRBD1	TRBV5-5	many	TGTGCCAGCAGCTCAACCGGGACAGGGGCCCGAGCTTTCTTT	CASSSTGTGARAFF
TRBJ2-5	TRBD2	TRBV5-1	many	TGCGCCAGCAGCGGGGGACTAGCAGAGACCCAGTACTTC	CASSGGLAETQYF
TRBJ1-1	NA	TRBV5-1	few	TGCGCCAGCAGCATCCAAGAAAAGGCTACTGAAGCTTTCTTT	CASSIQEKATEAFF
TRBJ1-1	NA	TRBV20-1	many	TGCAGTGCTGGGGGACCAGTCGTTGAAGCTTTCTTT	CSAGGPVVEAFF
TRBJ2-2	TRBD1	TRBV2	NA	TGTGCCAGCAAGGCAGGGGGATACAAGGACACCGGGGAGCTGTTTTTT	CASKAGGYKDTGELFF
TRBJ2-1	TRBD1	TRBV6-2/TRBV6-3	many	TGTGCCAGCGGACAGGGCCCCTACAATGAGCAGTTCTTC	CASGQGPYNEQFF
TRBJ1-6	TRBD1	TRBV15	many	TGTGCCACCAGCAGAGAGACAGGGAGAGGATCACCCCTCCACTTT	CATSRETGRGSPLHF
TRBJ1-2	TRBD1	TRBV11-2	many	TGTGCCAGCAGCCCCGTCCGGACAGGAGGAGATGGCTACACCTTC	CASSPVRTGGDGYTF
TRBJ2-5	NA	TRBV29-1	many	TGCAGCGTTGAAGATTGGTACAGCGCCGGTGAGACCCAGTACTTC	CSVEDWYSAGETQYF
TRBJ2-7	TRBD1	TRBV20-1	many	TGCAGTGCCAGGATGGGGGACAGGGGTTACAACGAGCAGTACTTC	CSARMGDRGYNEQYF
TRBJ1-4	TRBD1	TRBV18	many	TGTGCCGGGGGACAGTCTAATGAAAAACTGTTTTTT	CAGGQSNEKLFF
TRBJ1-3	NA	TRBV29-1	many	TGCAGCGTTGAAAGGTTTACTGGAAACACCATATATTTT	CSVERFTGNTIYF
TRBJ1-1	NA	TRBV2	many	TGTGCCAGCAGTGACAGCCAAACTGAAGCTTTCTTT	CASSDSQTEAFF
TRBJ2-7	NA	TRBV7-9	many	TGTGCCAGCAGCCCCGCTGACTCCAAGGCCCACGAGCAGTACTTC	CASSPADSKAHEQYF
TRBJ2-1	NA	TRBV18	many	TGTGCCAGCTCGACAAAGATAAGCGCCTACAATGAGCAGTTCTTC	CASSTKISAYNEQFF
TRBJ1-1	NA	TRBV12-3/TRBV12-4	few	TGTGCCAGCAGTGTCGATGAGAACACTGAAGCTTTCTTT	CASSVDENTEAFF
TRBJ2-3	NA	TRBV20-1	few	TGCAGTGCCACCAGCGGAGGGGCCACAGATACGCAGTATTTT	CSATSGGATDTQYF
TRBJ2-1	TRBD1	TRBV20-1	many	TGCAGTGCTAGGGGGGGACAGGGGAATGAGCAGTTCTTC	CSARGGQGNEQFF
TRBJ1-2	TRBD1	TRBV28	many	TGTGCCATCGTCGGACAGGGACCGATCGGCTACACCTTC	CAIVGQGPIGYTF
TRBJ2-3	NA	TRBV29-1	few	TGCAGCGTTGTGGCACCGGCGTTCACAGATACGCAGTATTTT	CSVVAPAFTDTQYF
TRBJ1-1	NA	TRBV5-1	many	TGCGCCAGCAGCCGGGACGGTAGCACTGAAGCTTTCTTT	CASSRDGSTEAFF
TRBJ2-7	TRBD1	TRBV5-1	many	TGCGCCAGCAGCCGGGACAGGCCCTACGAGCAGTACTTC	CASSRDRPYEQYF
TRBJ1-5	NA	TRBV19	many	TGTGCCAGTATCTCACATGGTAAAGGCAATCAGCCCCAGCATTTT	CASISHGKGNQPQHF
TRBJ1-1	NA	TRBV5-1	few	TGCGCCAGCAGCTTGGCCGTAGGGACTCGGGCAGGCCACCTTGAAGCTTTCTTT	CASSLAVGTRAGHLEAFF
TRBJ2-7	TRBD2	TRBV20-1	many	TGCAGTGCACAGAAGCCACTAGCGGGAGACGAGCAGTACTTC	CSAQKPLAGDEQYF
TRBJ2-5	TRBD2	TRBV29-1	NA	TGCAGCAAGCGGGAGCCGTCGGAGACCCAGTACTTC	CSKREPSETQYF
TRBJ2-1	NA	TRBV5-4	many	TGTGCCAGCAGCCCAAAAGGGGGGGGATCCTACAATGAGCAGTTCTTC	CASSPKGGGSYNEQFF
TRBJ2-5	NA	TRBV10-3	many	TGTGCCATCAGTGAGGGGCTTCAAGAGACCCAGTACTTC	CAISEGLQETQYF
TRBJ1-2	NA	TRBV4-3	many	TGCGCCAGCAGCCAAGAATTCCTCCTAGCTAACTATGGCTACACCTTC	CASSQEFLLANYGYTF
TRBJ1-2	NA	TRBV6-5	few	TGTGCCAGCAGTTACTCTGGCAGGACAAACTATGGCTACACCTTC	CASSYSGRTNYGYTF
TRBJ2-1	TRBD2	TRBV3-1	NA	TGTGCCAGCAGCCAGCCTAGCGGGAGGGCCGTCCTCATCTACAATGAGCAGTTCTTC	CASSQPSGRAVLIYNEQFF
TRBJ2-3	NA	TRBV18	NA	TGTGCCAGCTCCGCACAGGCAGATACGCAGTATTTT	CASSAQADTQYF
TRBJ2-5	NA	TRBV7-9	many	TGTGCCAGCAGCTTCGCAGAGACCCAGTACTTC	CASSFAETQYF
TRBJ2-3	TRBD2	TRBV6-1	NA	TGTGCCAGCAGCCTAAAACGGGGGGGCGGTTTTTCAGATACGCAGTATTTT	CASSLKRGGGFSDTQYF
TRBJ2-3	TRBD2	TRBV20-1	few	TGCAGTGCCCAGCAGGCAGGGAGGGGAACAGATACGCAGTATTTT	CSAQQAGRGTDTQYF
TRBJ1-1	NA	TRBV6-2/TRBV6-3	many	TGTGCCAGCGCGGACGGAGGGAACACTGAAGCTTTCTTT	CASADGGNTEAFF
TRBJ1-2	NA	TRBV5-1	many	TGCGCCAGCAGCTCAAGGGCCGGGGTGGACTATGGCTACACCTTC	CASSSRAGVDYGYTF